This T cell receptor (beta chain) stems from a study of cytomegalovirus exposure and HLA in healthy donors. Whole-study findings and limits: There were about 160 TCR beta chains listed as cytomegalovirus-associated.

With respect to this clone: What it binds is unknown.

The J segment lost 5 bases and the V segment lost 1 base, leaving 9 bases of the junction unmatched. Per the germline V gene, CDR1 is MGHRA and CDR2 is YSYEKL. The CDR3 contains 17 residues. Primers for the PCR totalled 60 Vbeta and 13 Jbeta. Sequencing was performed with immunoSEQ multiplex PCR; in TCRdb, only in-frame clones are kept and a portion is missing. The sample has about 150,000 clones; roughly 78% are singletons. The chain combines TRBV4-1 with TRBJ2-3; 10 bases fit TRBD2. This receptor was taken from a woman aged 45 to 65 in good health and CMV-seropositive. Sequenced material: PBMCs. The CDR3 DNA sequence: TGCGCCAGCAGCCAAGGGCAAGCGGGGGGGCGAGGAGATACGCAGTATTTT. It specifies CASSQGQAGGRGDTQYF.